A selection of T cell receptor beta chains follows, all from one sample in a study of blood T cell repertoires in COVID-19. This table comes from immunoSEQ multiplex PCR, and its TCRdb copy is limited to in-frame clones, with some not included. Of 260,000 or so clones in the sample, about 83% were seen once. The sample comprised peripheral blood. These receptor sequences come from an elderly man with acute or convalescent COVID-19. Both conserved end residues are part of each CDR3. D genes are given only for firm matches. Only part of the rows carry a size: once, few, many, or a class if the clone is expanded.

j_call: TRBJ1-5
clone_size: .
d_call: .
v_call: TRBV6-5
cdr3_nt: TGTGCCAGCAGTTACTCGGGCGGGAGCAATCAGCCCCAGCATTTT
cdr3_aa: CASSYSGGSNQPQHF

j_call: TRBJ2-5
clone_size: .
d_call: TRBD2
v_call: TRBV7-2
cdr3_nt: TGTGCCAGCAGCGCACTAGCGAGTCTGGTCGAGACCCAGTACTTC
cdr3_aa: CASSALASLVETQYF

j_call: TRBJ1-2
clone_size: .
d_call: .
v_call: TRBV18
cdr3_nt: TGTGCCAGCTCACCCTCCGAGGGCGGGCTCTATGGCTACACCTTC
cdr3_aa: CASSPSEGGLYGYTF

j_call: TRBJ1-6
clone_size: .
d_call: TRBD1
v_call: TRBV7-9
cdr3_nt: TGTGCCAGCAGTCTAGGCCCGTTTGACAGGGTGGGTGTTTCACCCCTCCACTTT
cdr3_aa: CASSLGPFDRVGVSPLHF

j_call: TRBJ2-1
clone_size: .
d_call: TRBD2
v_call: TRBV7-3
cdr3_nt: TGTGCCAGCAGTAGGGAGGGCGGTGAGCAGTTCTTC
cdr3_aa: CASSREGGEQFF

j_call: TRBJ2-7
clone_size: .
d_call: .
v_call: TRBV7-9
cdr3_nt: TGTGCCAGCAGCTTATCCCCGGGGGGCCTGCCCTACGAGCAGTACTTC
cdr3_aa: CASSLSPGGLPYEQYF

j_call: TRBJ2-3
clone_size: .
d_call: TRBD2
v_call: TRBV5-1
cdr3_nt: TGCGCCAGCAGCTTGGATTTAGCGGGATTGGATACGCAGTATTTT
cdr3_aa: CASSLDLAGLDTQYF

j_call: TRBJ2-5
clone_size: .
d_call: TRBD2
v_call: TRBV24-1
cdr3_nt: TGTGCCACCAGTGATTCGGGAGGGCGGACCCAGTACTTC
cdr3_aa: CATSDSGGRTQYF

j_call: TRBJ1-3
clone_size: .
d_call: .
v_call: TRBV7-8
cdr3_nt: TGTGCCAGCAGCTTCGATACAGGGTTTAGTGGAAACACCATATATTTT
cdr3_aa: CASSFDTGFSGNTIYF

j_call: TRBJ2-3
clone_size: .
d_call: TRBD2
v_call: TRBV5-1
cdr3_nt: TGCGCCAGCAGCTTACTAGCGGGAGGAAACACAGATACGCAGTATTTT
cdr3_aa: CASSLLAGGNTDTQYF

j_call: TRBJ2-3
clone_size: .
d_call: TRBD2
v_call: TRBV29-1
cdr3_nt: TGCAGCGTGACCGGGACTAGGGGAGCCACAGATACGCAGTATTTT
cdr3_aa: CSVTGTRGATDTQYF

j_call: TRBJ1-5
clone_size: few
d_call: .
v_call: TRBV12-3/TRBV12-4
cdr3_nt: TGTGCCAGCAGTTTGGCCGTTCAGCCCCAGCATTTT
cdr3_aa: CASSLAVQPQHF